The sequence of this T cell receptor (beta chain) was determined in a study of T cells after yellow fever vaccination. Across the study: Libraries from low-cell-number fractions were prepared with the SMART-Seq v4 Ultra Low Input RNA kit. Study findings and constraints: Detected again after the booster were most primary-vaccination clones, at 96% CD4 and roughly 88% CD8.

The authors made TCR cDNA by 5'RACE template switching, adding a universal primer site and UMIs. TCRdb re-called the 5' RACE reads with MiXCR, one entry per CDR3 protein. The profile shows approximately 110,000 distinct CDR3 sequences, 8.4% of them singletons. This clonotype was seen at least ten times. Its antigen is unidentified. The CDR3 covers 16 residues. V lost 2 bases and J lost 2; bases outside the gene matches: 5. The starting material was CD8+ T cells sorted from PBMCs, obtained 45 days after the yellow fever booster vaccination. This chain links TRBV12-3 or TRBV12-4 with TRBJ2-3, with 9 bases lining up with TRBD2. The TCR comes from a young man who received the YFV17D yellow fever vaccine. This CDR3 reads CASSLLLAGSTDTQYF. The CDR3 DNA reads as TGTGCCAGCAGTTTACTGCTAGCGGGGTCCACAGATACGCAGTATTTT.